Presented here are 14 T cell receptor beta chains from one specimen sequenced in a study of shared clonotypes between healthy human individuals. Generated by immunoSEQ multiplex PCR, the TCRdb table keeps only in-frame clones and is missing some. The sample contains roughly 2.5 million clones, roughly 92% of which appear only once. The source material was naive CD4+ T cells sorted from blood. Subset in this sample: CD45RA+ positively selected. Source of these receptors: a man between 18 and 35 years old in good health.

The rearrangement uses TRBV5-1 and TRBJ1-5; D gene uncertain. The CDR3 runs to 15 residues. V lost 2 bases and J lost 0, with 9 bases in between. Germline V lookup: CDR1 SGHRS, CDR2 YFSETQ. CDR3 sequence reads: CASSFTGLSNQPQHF. The CDR3 DNA reads TGCGCCAGCAGCTTCACTGGGCTTAGCAATCAGCCCCAGCATTTT.

The chain joins TRBV7-9 to TRBJ1-1, with D possibly TRBD1 on 5 matching bases. The CDR3 extends over 16 amino acids. CDR1 and CDR2 (germline): SEHNR, FQNEAQ (reference sequence). Trimming removed 5 bases at V and 0 bases at J, with 16 bases between. CDR3 sequence (DNA): TGTGCCAGCAGCCCACAGGCCGGCGGATTGAACACTGAAGCTTTCTTT. This gives the protein CASSPQAGGLNTEAFF. Filled out from reference TRBV7-9 and TRBJ1-1, the complete variable domain reads DTGVSQNPRHKITKRGQNVTFRCDPISEHNRLYWYRQTLGQGPEFLTYFQNEAQLEKSRLLSDRFSAERPKGSFSTLEIQRTEQGDSAMYLCASSPQAGGLNTEAFFGQGTRLTVV.

DNA for the CDR3: TGTGCCAGCTCACCCTCTGTCCCTAGCACAGATACGCAGTATTTT. Translation: CASSPSVPSTDTQYF. V is TRBV18 and J is TRBJ2-3, with D hard to call. Germline CDR1 is KGHSH and CDR2 is LQKENI. This CDR3 spans 15 amino acids. The germline V and J ends were trimmed by 3 bases and 0 bases, with 10 bases remaining between them.

The gene calls are TRBV2 and TRBJ1-2; a weak D match, TRBD1 (6 bases). CDR3 length: 15 residues. CDR1 is SNHLY and CDR2 is FYNNEI in the germline V gene. Trimming cost V 6 bases and J 8 bases, with 22 bases left between them. For the CDR3, the DNA is TGTGCCAGCAGCGAGACAGGCTTTCGAACTGAGGGCTACACCTTC. This sequence encodes CASSETGFRTEGYTF.

For the CDR3, the DNA is TGTGCCAGCAGTCCCCAAGGATCGGTTCAGCCCCAGCATTTT. Encoded protein: CASSPQGSVQPQHF. The V call is TRBV6-1, the J call TRBJ1-5, with no clear D. Germline lookup yields CDR1 MNHNS and CDR2 SASEGT. The length of the CDR3 is 14 residues. The V end was cut by 5 bases, the J end by 6 bases, with 14 bases between.

The table lists this clone with a few counts. One junction end does not reproduce the germline sequence, and a read error may be involved. V usage is TRBV27 and J usage is TRBJ2-7; 9 nucleotides align to TRBD1. The CDR3 is 18 amino acids. CDR1 is MNHEY and CDR2 is SMNVEV in the germline V gene (reference sequence). CDR3 residues: CANFATSRAGQGSFEQYF. The DNA of the CDR3 is TGTGCCAACTTCGCCACGTCTCGGGCGGGACAGGGCTCCTTCGAGCAGTACTTC.

The sample holds one count of this clone. The chain has TRBV5-4 and TRBJ2-5, with 10 nucleotides matching TRBD1. Per the germline V gene, CDR1 is SGHNT and CDR2 is YYREEE (reference sequence). CDR3 size: 17 residues. Trimming at V came to 1 base and at J to 1 base, leaving 7 bases not matched to a gene. CDR3: CASSLYGQGGPQETQYF. The CDR3 region has the DNA TGTGCCAGCAGCTTGTATGGACAGGGGGGGCCCCAAGAGACCCAGTACTTC.

As concerns this clone: The sample holds other DNA sequences that translate to the same CDR3. V is TRBV5-5 and J is TRBJ2-3; no clear D. This CDR3 contains 12 residues. Trimming stripped 2 bases from V and 4 bases from J, with 5 bases between. Germline CDR1 and CDR2: SGHKS and YYEKEE (reference sequence). The DNA for the CDR3 is TGTGCCAGCAGCTTACCTGCAGATACGCAGTATTTT. Translation gives CASSLPADTQYF.

The rearrangement uses TRBV18 and TRBJ1-5; D gene uncertain. Germline CDR1 is KGHSH and CDR2 is LQKENI. The V gene lost 3 bases and the J gene lost 4 bases, with 10 bases spanning the gap. The CDR3 has 14 residues. The CDR3 sequence is CASSPSRGNQPQHF. CDR3 sequence (DNA): TGTGCCAGCTCACCTTCCCGGGGAAATCAGCCCCAGCATTTT.

The CDR3 DNA reads as TGTGCCAGCAGTGACAGGGCTAGCACAGATACGCAGTATTTT. It codes for CASSDRASTDTQYF. The chain recombines TRBV6-1 with TRBJ2-3; D possibly corresponds to TRBD1 (5 bases). V was trimmed by 3 bases and J by 0 bases, leaving 7 bases between them. The CDR3 extends over 14 amino acids. Germline-derived CDR1 and CDR2 are MNHNS and SASEGT.

V gene TRBV7-3 combines with J gene TRBJ2-7; D perhaps matches TRBD2 (7 bases). CDR1 is SGHTA and CDR2 is FQGTGA in the germline V gene. The CDR3 covers 15 residues. With 2 bases removed from V and 5 bases from J, the gap between germline ends came to 16 bases. CDR3 region: CASSLSGGLQHEQYF. CDR3 in DNA: TGTGCCAGCAGCTTATCGGGGGGCCTACAACACGAGCAGTACTTC.

The V call is TRBV10-3, the J call TRBJ2-4; the D gene is possibly TRBD2 (6 bases). Germline values: CDR1 ENHRY, CDR2 SYGVKD. Trimming left V 5 bases short and J 7 bases short, with 18 bases between. This CDR3 is built from 15 residues. In DNA, the CDR3 is TGTGCCATCAGTTCAGGGACTGATAAAGGGAACATTCAGTACTTC. Protein product: CAISSGTDKGNIQYF.

The CDR3 DNA sequence: TGTGCCAGCAGCCCGACAGGGGGCGGAAACACCATATATTTT. This codes for CASSPTGGGNTIYF. The V and J genes are TRBV7-9 and TRBJ1-3; 10 bases match TRBD1. Germline-derived CDR1 and CDR2 are SEHNR and FQNEAQ (reference sequence). This CDR3 is 14 amino acids long. V lost 5 bases to trimming and J lost 4 bases; unmatched junction nucleotides: 2.

Of note for this clone: Other DNA sequences in the same sample also yield this CDR3. The chain carries TRBV9 and TRBJ1-4, with TRBD1 identical over 7 bases. Germline lookup yields CDR1 SGDLS and CDR2 YYNGEE. The CDR3 consists of 15 residues. V lost 4 bases to trimming and J lost 1 base; unmatched junction nucleotides: 4. Written as DNA, the CDR3 is TGTGCCAGCAGCCCCCGACAGGGAACTAATGAAAAACTGTTTTTT. Residues: CASSPRQGTNEKLFF. Combining the CDR3 with reference TRBV9 and TRBJ1-4 gives the whole variable domain DSGVTQTPKHLITATGQRVTLRCSPRSGDLSVYWYQQSLDQGLQFLIQYYNGEERAKGNILERFSAQQFPDLHSELNLSSLELGDSALYFCASSPRQGTNEKLFFGSGTQLSVL.